Presented here are 16 T cell receptor beta chains from one specimen sequenced in a study of T cell responses to AZD1222 COVID-19 vaccine. Produced via immunoSEQ multiplex PCR; TCRdb's table is partial and in-frame only. Here the sample spans about 120,000 clones, approximately 94% being singletons. This specimen was peripheral blood, taken 28 days after the second AZD1222 dose. The receptor source for this set is an adult who received the AZD1222 COVID-19 vaccine.

This sequence joins TRBV18 and TRBJ2-7, with 8 bases aligning to TRBD2. CDR3 length: 14 amino acids. V lost 3 bases and J lost 7; bases outside the gene matches: 8. Germline assignment: CDR1 KGHSH and CDR2 LQKENI. The CDR3 DNA is TGTGCCAGCTCACCTTACGTCCGGGAGGGGGAGCAGTACTTC. Amino acids: CASSPYVREGEQYF.

This sequence joins TRBV7-9 and TRBJ2-7; TRBD2 agrees at 8 bases. J was trimmed by 3 bases and V by 5 bases; bases with no gene match: 15. The CDR3 consists of 17 residues. Germline CDR1 is SEHNR and CDR2 is FQNEAQ (reference sequence). The CDR3 spells CASSPTDSGTFHYEQYF. For the CDR3, the DNA is TGTGCCAGCAGCCCGACTGATAGCGGGACTTTCCACTACGAGCAGTACTTC.

The chain is built from TRBV15 and TRBJ1-2; D gene uncertain. CDR1 and CDR2 from the germline V gene are LNHNV and YYDKDF (reference sequence). The CDR3 length is 13 residues. Trimming took off 5 bases at V and 5 bases at J, with 12 bases between the two ends. The CDR3 sequence: CATSGNQRYGYTF. CDR3 coding DNA: TGTGCCACCAGCGGCAACCAGCGATATGGCTACACCTTC.

This sequence joins TRBV20-1 and TRBJ1-5; D possibly corresponds to TRBD1 (5 bases). This CDR3 has 13 amino acids. Germline V CDR1 and CDR2: DFQATT, SNEGSKA (reference sequence). The germline V and J ends were trimmed by 3 bases and 4 bases, with 10 bases remaining between them. The CDR3 here is CSASHGGNQPQHF. In DNA form, the CDR3 reads TGCAGTGCTAGTCACGGGGGGAATCAGCCCCAGCATTTT.

DNA for the CDR3: TGCGCCAGCAGCTTGGTGGGCACATCCTACAATGAGCAGTTCTTC. This sequence encodes CASSLVGTSYNEQFF. This chain connects TRBV5-1 to TRBJ2-1; D is uncertain. Germline CDR1 reads SGHRS; CDR2 reads YFSETQ. The CDR3 covers 15 residues. V lost 0 bases to trimming and J lost 1 base, with 8 bases between them.

The rearrangement uses TRBV4-1 and TRBJ2-5; D gene ambiguous. Germline V CDR1 and CDR2: MGHRA, YSYEKL. This CDR3 has 16 amino acids. The V gene lost 1 base and the J gene lost 2 bases, with 14 bases spanning the gap. The CDR3 sequence is CASSQVNLVTQETQYF. In nucleotides, the CDR3 is TGCGCCAGCAGCCAAGTAAACCTAGTGACTCAAGAGACCCAGTACTTC.

This clone has just a few counts. The chain recombines TRBV4-1 with TRBJ1-2; TRBD1 matches at 11 bases. This CDR3 is built from 14 residues. Unmatched junction bases numbered 5, after V lost 3 bases and J lost 8 bases. Germline-derived CDR1 and CDR2 are MGHRA and YSYEKL. CDR3 nucleotides: TGCGCCAGCAGCCACTGGGACAGGGGGAGCGGCTACACCTTC. The encoded protein is CASSHWDRGSGYTF.

The J gene is TRBJ1-2, the V gene TRBV19, with unresolved D. Trimming cost V 3 bases and J 1 base, with 6 bases left between them. The germline V gene encodes CDR1 LNHDA and CDR2 SQIVND (reference sequence). The CDR3 has 13 amino acids. The CDR3 DNA reads as TGTGCCAGTAGTATCACGAATAACTATGGCTACACCTTC. It yields the protein CASSITNNYGYTF.

This chain connects TRBV11-2 to TRBJ2-2; 8 bases line up with TRBD2. Germline loops: CDR1 SGHAT, CDR2 FQNNGV. V shed 5 bases, J shed 1 base, and the junction held 6 bases outside the gene matches. The CDR3 has 16 residues. CDR3 in amino acids: CASSVAGPENTGELFF. CDR3 DNA sequence: TGTGCCAGCAGCGTAGCGGGACCAGAGAACACCGGGGAGCTGTTTTTT.

The V call is TRBV7-9, the J call TRBJ1-2; D unclear. The CDR3 spans 15 residues. V lost 5 bases, J lost 6 bases, and 19 bases lay in between. Germline V gene sequence: CDR1 SEHNR, CDR2 FQNEAQ (reference sequence). For the CDR3, the DNA is TGTGCCAGCAGCCGTCGGCGAGCCGGGGTGGATGGCTACACCTTC. It is translated as CASSRRRAGVDGYTF.

The chain employs TRBV6-1 and TRBJ1-2; D remains unclear. This CDR3 is 16 amino acids long. Looked up from germline, CDR1 is MNHNS and CDR2 is SASEGT. V was clipped by 0 bases and J by 3 bases, with 14 bases between them. In nucleotides, the CDR3 is TGTGCCAGCAGTGAAGCGAGAGATAGTATCTACTATGGCTACACCTTC. Its protein is CASSEARDSIYYGYTF.

This rearrangement joins TRBV27 to TRBJ2-3; D uncertain. The CDR3 is 14 residues long. Trimming took 4 bases from V and 7 from J, leaving 15 bases between them. Germline loops: CDR1 MNHEY, CDR2 SMNVEV (reference sequence). CDR3 in DNA: TGTGCCAGCAGTTCCCAAAAGGCGGATCATACGCAGTATTTT. It yields the protein CASSSQKADHTQYF.

CDR3 amino acids: CASSSFGGTYEQYF. In DNA, the CDR3 is TGTGCCAGTAGTTCGTTTGGCGGAACCTACGAGCAGTACTTC. The V and J genes are TRBV19 and TRBJ2-7; D is unresolved. The CDR3 extends over 14 amino acids. The germline V and J ends were trimmed by 5 bases and 2 bases, with 13 bases remaining between them. CDR1 and CDR2 (germline): LNHDA, SQIVND (reference sequence).

This sequence joins TRBV13 and TRBJ2-7; D gene unclear. This CDR3 is 12 amino acids long. The ends were cut back, 0 bases at V and 3 bases at J, with 3 bases in the middle. The germline CDR1 and CDR2 sequences are PRHDT and FYEKMQ (reference sequence). The CDR3 loop is CASSLGFYEQYF. For the CDR3, the DNA is TGTGCCAGCAGCTTAGGATTCTACGAGCAGTACTTC. Full variable domain (rest looked up from reference TRBV13 and TRBJ2-7): AAGVIQSPRHLIKEKRETATLKCYPIPRHDTVYWYQQGPGQDPQFLISFYEKMQSDKGSIPDRFSAQQFSDYHSELNMSSLELGDSALYFCASSLGFYEQYFGPGTRLTVT.

V usage is TRBV28 and J usage is TRBJ2-7, with D unresolved. The V and J ends lost 4 bases and 4 bases respectively, with 20 bases between them. This CDR3 spans 16 amino acids. Germline V gene data show CDR1 as MDHEN and CDR2 as SYDVKM. The CDR3 loop is CASSYPKGRVEYEQYF. CDR3 nucleotide sequence: TGTGCCAGCAGTTACCCGAAAGGCAGAGTTGAATACGAGCAGTACTTC.

On this clone itself: Without the conserved terminal phenylalanine or tryptophan, this CDR3 likely stems from a read error. DNA of the CDR3: TGTGCCAGCAGCTTAGACAGGGGTGAAGCTTTCCTT. Translation gives CASSLDRGEAFL. The V call is TRBV11-2, the J call TRBJ1-1; a possible D gene is TRBD1 (6 bases). CDR3 size: 12 residues. CDR1 and CDR2 (germline): SGHAT, FQNNGV. The V and J ends lost 0 bases and 7 bases respectively, with 6 bases between them.